The rows below give T cell receptor beta chains drawn from one sample of a study of cytomegalovirus exposure and HLA in healthy donors. Clones were sequenced by immunoSEQ multiplex PCR, and TCRdb holds only the in-frame ones, with some missing. Here the sample spans 110,000 to 150,000 clones, 85% to 95% being singletons. Sequenced sample: PBMCs. The receptors come from a man between 18 and 35 years old in good health and CMV-seropositive. The CDR3 runs from the conserved cysteine through the conserved F or W. Each record gives: D gene, J gene, clone size, V gene, CDR3 DNA, CDR3 protein. The D gene is left open where the match is weak. Only part of the rows carry a size: once, few, many, or a class if the clone is expanded.

d_gene: TRBD2; j_gene: TRBJ2-7; abundance: NA; v_gene: TRBV27; CDR3nt: TGTGCCAGCAGTTTTTCGAGGACTAGCTCCTACGAGCAGTACTTC; CDR3aa: CASSFSRTSSYEQYF
d_gene: TRBD1; j_gene: TRBJ1-2; abundance: NA; v_gene: TRBV15; CDR3nt: TGTGCCACCAGCAGAGATGGACTGGCAGCACAGGGGGACTATGGCTACACCTTC; CDR3aa: CATSRDGLAAQGDYGYTF
d_gene: TRBD2; j_gene: TRBJ2-7; abundance: few; v_gene: TRBV5-1; CDR3nt: TGCGCCAGCAGCCCGGGGACTAGCGGAACCTACGAGCAGTACTTC; CDR3aa: CASSPGTSGTYEQYF
d_gene: NA; j_gene: TRBJ2-2; abundance: NA; v_gene: TRBV1; CDR3nt: TGCACCAGCAGCCAAGATGGCCAGCGGGAAGGTACCGGGGAGCTGTTTTTT; CDR3aa: CTSSQDGQREGTGELFF
d_gene: TRBD2; j_gene: TRBJ2-3; abundance: NA; v_gene: TRBV10-3; CDR3nt: TGTGCCATCAGCTCCGGGACTAGCGGGAGAAGAGGCACAGATACGCAGTATTTT; CDR3aa: CAISSGTSGRRGTDTQYF
d_gene: TRBD1; j_gene: TRBJ1-1; abundance: NA; v_gene: TRBV29-1; CDR3nt: TGCAGCGTGGAAAGACAGGGGGCCGTTGAAGCTTTCTTT; CDR3aa: CSVERQGAVEAFF
d_gene: TRBD2; j_gene: TRBJ2-7; abundance: NA; v_gene: TRBV4-1; CDR3nt: TGCGCCAGCAGCCAGGATTGGCCCGCACTAGCGGGAGCCCCCTACGAGCAGTACTTC; CDR3aa: CASSQDWPALAGAPYEQYF
d_gene: NA; j_gene: TRBJ2-1; abundance: NA; v_gene: TRBV27; CDR3nt: TGTGCCAGCAGTCCCCCGGGTGTACAGGGCTATGAGCAGTTCTTC; CDR3aa: CASSPPGVQGYEQFF
d_gene: TRBD1; j_gene: TRBJ1-2; abundance: NA; v_gene: TRBV9; CDR3nt: TGTGCCAGCAGCACGGGACAGGCTAACTATGGCTACACCTTC; CDR3aa: CASSTGQANYGYTF
d_gene: TRBD1; j_gene: TRBJ2-2; abundance: NA; v_gene: TRBV5-1; CDR3nt: TGCGCCAGCAGCTTTGCCCCGACCGGGACAGGGGGCACCGGGGAGCTGTTTTTT; CDR3aa: CASSFAPTGTGGTGELFF